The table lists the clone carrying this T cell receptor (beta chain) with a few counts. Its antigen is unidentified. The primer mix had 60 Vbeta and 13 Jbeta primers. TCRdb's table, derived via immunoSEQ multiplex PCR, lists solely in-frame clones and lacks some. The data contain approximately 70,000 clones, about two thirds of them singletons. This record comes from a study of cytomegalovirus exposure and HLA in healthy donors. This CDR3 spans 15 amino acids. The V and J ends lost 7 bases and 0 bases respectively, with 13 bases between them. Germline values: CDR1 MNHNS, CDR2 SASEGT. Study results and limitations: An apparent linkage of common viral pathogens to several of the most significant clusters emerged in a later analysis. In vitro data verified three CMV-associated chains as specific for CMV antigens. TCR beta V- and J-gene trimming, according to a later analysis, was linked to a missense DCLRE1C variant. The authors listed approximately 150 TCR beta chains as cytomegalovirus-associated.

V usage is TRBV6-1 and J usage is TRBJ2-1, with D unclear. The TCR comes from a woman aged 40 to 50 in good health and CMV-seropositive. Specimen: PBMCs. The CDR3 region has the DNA TGTGCCAGCACCTTGAACTCCCTCTCCTACAATGAGCAGTTCTTC. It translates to CASTLNSLSYNEQFF.